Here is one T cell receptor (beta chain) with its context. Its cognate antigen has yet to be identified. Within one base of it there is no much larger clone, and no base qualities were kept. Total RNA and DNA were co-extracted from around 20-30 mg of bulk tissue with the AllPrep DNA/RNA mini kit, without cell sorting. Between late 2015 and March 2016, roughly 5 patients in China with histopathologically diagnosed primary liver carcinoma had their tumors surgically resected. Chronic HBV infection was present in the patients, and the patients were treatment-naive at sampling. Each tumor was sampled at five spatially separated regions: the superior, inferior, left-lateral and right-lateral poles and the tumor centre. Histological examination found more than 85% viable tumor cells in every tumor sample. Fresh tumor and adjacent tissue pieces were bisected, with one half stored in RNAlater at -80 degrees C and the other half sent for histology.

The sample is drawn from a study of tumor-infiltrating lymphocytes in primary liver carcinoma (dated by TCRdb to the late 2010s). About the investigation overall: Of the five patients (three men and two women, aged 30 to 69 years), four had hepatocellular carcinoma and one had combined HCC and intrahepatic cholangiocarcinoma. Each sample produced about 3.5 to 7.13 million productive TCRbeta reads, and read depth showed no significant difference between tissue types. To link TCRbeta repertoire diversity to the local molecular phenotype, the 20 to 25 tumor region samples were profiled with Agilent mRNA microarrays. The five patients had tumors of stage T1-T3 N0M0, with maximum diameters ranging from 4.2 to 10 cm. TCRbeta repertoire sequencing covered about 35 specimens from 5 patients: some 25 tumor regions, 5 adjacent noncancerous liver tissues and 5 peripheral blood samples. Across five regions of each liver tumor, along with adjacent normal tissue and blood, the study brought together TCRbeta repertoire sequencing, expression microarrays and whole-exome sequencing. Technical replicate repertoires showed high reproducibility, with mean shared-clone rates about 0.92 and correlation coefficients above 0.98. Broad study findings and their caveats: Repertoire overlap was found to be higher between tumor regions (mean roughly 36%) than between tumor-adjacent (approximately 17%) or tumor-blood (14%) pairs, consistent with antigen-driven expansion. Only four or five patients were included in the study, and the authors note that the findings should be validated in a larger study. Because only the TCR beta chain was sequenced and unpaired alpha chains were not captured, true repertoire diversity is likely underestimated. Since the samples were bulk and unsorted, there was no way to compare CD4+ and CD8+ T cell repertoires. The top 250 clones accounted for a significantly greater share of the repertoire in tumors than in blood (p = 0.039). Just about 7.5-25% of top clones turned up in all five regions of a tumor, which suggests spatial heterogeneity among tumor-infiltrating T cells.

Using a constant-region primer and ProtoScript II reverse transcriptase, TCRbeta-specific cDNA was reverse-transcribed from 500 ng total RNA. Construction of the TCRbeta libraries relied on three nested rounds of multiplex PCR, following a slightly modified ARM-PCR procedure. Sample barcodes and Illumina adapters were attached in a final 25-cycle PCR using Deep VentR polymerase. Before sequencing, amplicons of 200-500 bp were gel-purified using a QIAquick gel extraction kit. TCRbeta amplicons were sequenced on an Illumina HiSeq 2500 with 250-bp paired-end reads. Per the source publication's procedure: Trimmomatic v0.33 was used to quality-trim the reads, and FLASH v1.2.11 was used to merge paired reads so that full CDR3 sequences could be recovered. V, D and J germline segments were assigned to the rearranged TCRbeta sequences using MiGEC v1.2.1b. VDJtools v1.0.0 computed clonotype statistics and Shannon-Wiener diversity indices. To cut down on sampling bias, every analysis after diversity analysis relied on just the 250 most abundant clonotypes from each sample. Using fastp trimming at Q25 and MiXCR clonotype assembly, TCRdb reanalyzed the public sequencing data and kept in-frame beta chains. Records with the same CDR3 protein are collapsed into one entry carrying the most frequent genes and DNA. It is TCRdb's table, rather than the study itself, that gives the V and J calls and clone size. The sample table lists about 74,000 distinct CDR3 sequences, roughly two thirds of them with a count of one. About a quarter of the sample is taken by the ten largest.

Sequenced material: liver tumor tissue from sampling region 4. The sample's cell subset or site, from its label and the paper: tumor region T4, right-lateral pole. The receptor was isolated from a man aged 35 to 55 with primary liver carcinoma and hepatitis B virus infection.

The CDR3 sequence is CASSHWTGMKAGADALTF. The DNA sequence reads TGTGCCAGCAGTCATTGGACAGGGATGAAAGCTGGGGCCGACGCCCTGACTTTC. The rearrangement combines TRBV6-5 with TRBJ2-6; TRBD1 lines up with 8 middle nucleotides. Taken from cysteine to phenylalanine, the CDR3 has 18 residues. The entry retains the CDR3 DNA only, 54 bases that are in frame from base 1. V and J are trimmed by 5 bases and 15 bases, and the gene matches miss 24 bases of the junction. Looking up the germline V gene yields CDR1 MNHEY and CDR2 SVGAGI.